This T cell receptor beta chain was sequenced during a study of cytomegalovirus exposure and HLA in healthy donors. At the level of the study: Earlier, 117 million unique TCR beta sequences were recovered from around 190 million T cells by an analysis. Inside one of the first data releases sat about 85 million unique TCRs taken from HLA-typed donors.

The study ran its PCR with 60 Vbeta and 13 Jbeta primers. Assay used: immunoSEQ multiplex PCR; TCRdb lists only in-frame clones, some missing. In the table there are over 100,000 clones, 73% of which are singletons. Donors counted as nominally healthy when sampled, yet unrecorded immune exposures were likely. Germline CDR1 reads GTSNPN; CDR2 reads SVGIG (reference sequence). V lost 2 bases and J lost 3, with 7 bases in between. The CDR3 length is 12 residues. Sequencing input: PBMCs. The receptor's source is a man aged 35 to 55 in good health and CMV-seronegative. The V call is TRBV30, the J call TRBJ1-2; unclear D gene. This chain's CDR3 is CAWSLADYGYTF. The CDR3 DNA reads TGTGCCTGGAGTCTAGCGGACTATGGCTACACCTTC.